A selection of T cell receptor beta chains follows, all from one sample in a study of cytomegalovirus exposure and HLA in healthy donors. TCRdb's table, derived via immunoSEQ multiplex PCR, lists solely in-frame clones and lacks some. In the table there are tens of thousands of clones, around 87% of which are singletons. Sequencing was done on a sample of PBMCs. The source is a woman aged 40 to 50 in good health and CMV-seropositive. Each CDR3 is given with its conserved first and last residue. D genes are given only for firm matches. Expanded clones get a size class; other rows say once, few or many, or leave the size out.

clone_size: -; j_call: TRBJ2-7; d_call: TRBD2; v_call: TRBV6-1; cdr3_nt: TGTGCCAGCAGTGGGCTCGGACTAGCGGGACGCACCGTGTACTTC; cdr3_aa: CASSGLGLAGRTVYF
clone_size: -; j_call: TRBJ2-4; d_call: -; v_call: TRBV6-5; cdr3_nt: TGTGCCAGCAGGGACAGTTGGAGAAACATTCAGTACTTC; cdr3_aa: CASRDSWRNIQYF
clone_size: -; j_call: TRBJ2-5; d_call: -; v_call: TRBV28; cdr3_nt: TGTGCCAGCAGTTTGATCGGGAGCGCCAGTCGGGAGACCCAGTACTTC; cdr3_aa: CASSLIGSASRETQYF
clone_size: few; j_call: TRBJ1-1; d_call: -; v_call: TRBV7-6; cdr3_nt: TGTGCCAGCAGCTTTCCTGTCGGGGGTACCGACACTGAAGCTTTCTTT; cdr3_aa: CASSFPVGGTDTEAFF
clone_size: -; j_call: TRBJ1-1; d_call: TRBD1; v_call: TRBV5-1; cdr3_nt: TGCGCCAGCAGCACCGGACAGGGTCAAGCTTTCTTT; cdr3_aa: CASSTGQGQAFF
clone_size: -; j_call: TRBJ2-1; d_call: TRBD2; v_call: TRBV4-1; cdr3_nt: TGCGCCAGCAGCCAAGATCCAGGGACTAGCGGGAGAAGGCAGTTCTTC; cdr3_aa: CASSQDPGTSGRRQFF
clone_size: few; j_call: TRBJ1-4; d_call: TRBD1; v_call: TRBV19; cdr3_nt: TGTGCCAGTAGCATTCCGCAGACAGGGGCAGAAAAACTGTTTTTT; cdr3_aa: CASSIPQTGAEKLFF
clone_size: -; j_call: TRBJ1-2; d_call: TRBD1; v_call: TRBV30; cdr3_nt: TGTGCCTGGACCGGGTCGGGACAGTATTGTGGCTACACCTTC; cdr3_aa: CAWTGSGQYCGYTF
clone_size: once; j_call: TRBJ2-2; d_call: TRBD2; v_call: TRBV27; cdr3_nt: TGTGCCAGCAGAATGTGGACTAGCGGGGACGGGGAGCTGTTTTTT; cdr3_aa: CASRMWTSGDGELFF
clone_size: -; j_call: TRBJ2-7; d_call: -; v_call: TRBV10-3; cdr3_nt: TGTGCCATCAGTGAGTCGACGGCGGGGTTAGCAAGGGAGCAGTACTTC; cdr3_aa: CAISESTAGLAREQYF
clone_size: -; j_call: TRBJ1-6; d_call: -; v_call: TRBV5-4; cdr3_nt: TGTGCCAGCAGCTTTGGGGGGAATTCACCCCTCCACTTT; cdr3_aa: CASSFGGNSPLHF
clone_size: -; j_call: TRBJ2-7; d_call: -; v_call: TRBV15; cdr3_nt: TGTGCCACCAGCAGCACCCAGGGGTACTACGAGCAGTACTTC; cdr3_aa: CATSSTQGYYEQYF
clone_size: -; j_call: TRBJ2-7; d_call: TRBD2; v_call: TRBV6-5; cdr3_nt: TGTGCCAGCAGTTACTCGTTCGGGGGGAATTACGAGCAGTACTTC; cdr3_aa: CASSYSFGGNYEQYF
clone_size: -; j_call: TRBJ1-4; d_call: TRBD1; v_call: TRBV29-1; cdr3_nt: TGCAGCGCCCGACAGGGATGGGGTGAAAAACTGTTTTTT; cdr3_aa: CSARQGWGEKLFF
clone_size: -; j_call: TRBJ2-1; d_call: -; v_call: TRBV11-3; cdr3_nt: TGTGCCAGCAGCTTATTGCCAGGGCTCTACAATGAGCAGTTCTTC; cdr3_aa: CASSLLPGLYNEQFF
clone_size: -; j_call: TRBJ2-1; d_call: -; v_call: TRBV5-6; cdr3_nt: TGTGCCAGCAGCTTCTTGGACAAAACTACCTACAATGAGCAGTTCTTC; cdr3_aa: CASSFLDKTTYNEQFF
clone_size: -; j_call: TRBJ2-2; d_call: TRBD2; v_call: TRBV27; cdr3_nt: TGTGCCAGCAGTGGGCGACTAGCGGGGGGGCCATACACCGGGGAGCTGTTTTTT; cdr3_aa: CASSGRLAGGPYTGELFF
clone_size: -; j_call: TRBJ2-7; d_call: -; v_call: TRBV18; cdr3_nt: TGTGCCAGCTCACCACCGAACCAACGTAGCTCCTACGAGCAGTACTTC; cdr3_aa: CASSPPNQRSSYEQYF
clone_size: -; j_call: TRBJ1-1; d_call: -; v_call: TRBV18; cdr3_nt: TGTGCCAGCTCACCACCTACCGGGACATTGAACACTGAAGCTTTCTTT; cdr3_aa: CASSPPTGTLNTEAFF
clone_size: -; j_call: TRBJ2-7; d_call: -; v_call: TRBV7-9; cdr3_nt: TGTGCCAGCAGCTTAGGTACTAGGTGGCAGGCCCTCTACGGGCAGTACTTC; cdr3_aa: CASSLGTRWQALYGQYF
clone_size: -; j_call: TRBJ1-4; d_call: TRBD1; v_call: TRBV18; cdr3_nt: TGTGCCAGCTCACCTATTAATGCGGGACAGGGAGGACAAAAACTGTTTTTT; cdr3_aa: CASSPINAGQGGQKLFF
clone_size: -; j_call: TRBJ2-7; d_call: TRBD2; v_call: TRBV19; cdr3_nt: TGTGCCACCAAAACTAGCGTGGTACCATACGAGCAGTACTTC; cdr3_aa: CATKTSVVPYEQYF
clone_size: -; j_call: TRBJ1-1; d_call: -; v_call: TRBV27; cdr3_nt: TGTGCCAGCAGTTATGGGGCTAACACTGAAGCTTTCTTT; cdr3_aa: CASSYGANTEAFF
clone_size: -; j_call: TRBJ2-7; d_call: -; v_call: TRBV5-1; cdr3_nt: TGCGCCAGCAGCCCCGCCATAGACAGGCTGTTCTCCTACGAGCAGTACTTC; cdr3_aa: CASSPAIDRLFSYEQYF
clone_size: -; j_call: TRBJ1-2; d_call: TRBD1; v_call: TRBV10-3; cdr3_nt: TGTGCCCTCAAACAGGGGGATGACTATGGCTACACCTTC; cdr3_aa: CALKQGDDYGYTF
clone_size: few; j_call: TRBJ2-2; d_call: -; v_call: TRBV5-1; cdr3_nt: TGCGCCAGCAGCTACGGGGACACCGGGGAGCTGTTTTTT; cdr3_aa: CASSYGDTGELFF
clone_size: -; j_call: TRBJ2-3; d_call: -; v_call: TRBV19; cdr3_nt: TGTGCCACCTCGGGACTTGGGAGGGATACGCAGTATTTT; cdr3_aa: CATSGLGRDTQYF
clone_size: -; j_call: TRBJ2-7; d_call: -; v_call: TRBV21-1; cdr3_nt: TGTGCCAGCCCCGCATGCGTTGTGCGGGAGGGCCTCTACGAGCAGTACTTC; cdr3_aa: CASPACVVREGLYEQYF
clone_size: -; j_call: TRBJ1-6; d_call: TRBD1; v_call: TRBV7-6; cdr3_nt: TGTGCCAGCAGCTTAGGGGACAGCCTAGTGGATTCACCCCTCCACTTT; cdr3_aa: CASSLGDSLVDSPLHF